This is a list of T cell receptor beta chains from one sample in a study of blood T cell repertoires in COVID-19. Here immunoSEQ multiplex PCR was the method, and the copy in TCRdb shows in-frame clones only, minus some. The sample has roughly 250,000 clones, around four fifths seen once. Sequences were obtained from peripheral blood. Receptors originate from a woman in her forties with active or convalescent COVID-19. Both conserved end residues are part of each CDR3. D genes are given only for firm matches. Clone size is not always given. Where it is, it says once, few, many or a class for expanded clones.

D,V,J,size,CDR3,DNA
-,TRBV9,TRBJ2-4,-,CASSVADSKNIQYF,TGTGCCAGCAGCGTAGCGGACAGTAAAAACATTCAGTACTTC
-,TRBV19,TRBJ1-3,-,CASSTQTFHTGNTIYF,TGTGCCAGTAGTACCCAGACATTCCATACTGGAAACACCATATATTTT
TRBD1,TRBV6-1,TRBJ1-2,few,CASSDRDRGGYTF,TGTGCCAGCAGTGACCGGGACAGGGGGGGCTACACCTTC
-,TRBV14,TRBJ1-1,-,CASSQDRVRFFF,TGTGCCAGCAGCCAAGACAGGGTTCGGTTTTTCTTT
TRBD1,TRBV2,TRBJ2-5,-,CASRQGGQETQYF,TGTGCCAGCCGACAGGGGGGTCAAGAGACCCAGTACTTC
-,TRBV20-1,TRBJ2-5,once,CSARSGVTQYF,TGCAGTGCTAGATCAGGGGTGACCCAGTACTTC
TRBD2,TRBV7-2,TRBJ2-3,many,CASRTSGMRPHF,TGTGCCAGCAGAACTAGCGGGATGAGGCCCCATTTT
TRBD1,TRBV5-5,TRBJ1-5,once,CASSSDRGHNQPQHF,TGTGCCAGCAGCTCGGACAGGGGCCACAATCAGCCCCAGCATTTT
-,TRBV7-6,TRBJ2-1,-,CASSHRGPLSYNEQFF,TGTGCCAGCAGCCACCGGGGTCCCCTTTCCTACAATGAGCAGTTCTTC
-,TRBV5-5,TRBJ1-4,-,CASSLGSAEKLFF,TGTGCCAGCAGCTTGGGCAGCGCTGAAAAACTGTTTTTT
-,TRBV6-5,TRBJ1-1,once,CASRDLDRRGTEAFF,TGTGCCAGCAGGGACCTCGACAGAAGGGGCACTGAAGCTTTCTTT
-,TRBV27,TRBJ1-2,-,CASSSDRTPFYGYTF,TGTGCCAGCAGTAGCGACAGGACGCCGTTCTATGGCTACACCTTC
TRBD2,TRBV18,TRBJ2-1,once,CASSPFSAAGGNHEQFF,TGTGCCAGCTCACCATTTAGTGCAGCGGGGGGAAACCATGAGCAGTTCTTC
TRBD2,TRBV4-1,TRBJ2-3,-,CASSQVGTSGGTDTQYF,TGCGCCAGCAGCCAAGTAGGGACTAGCGGAGGCACAGATACGCAGTATTTT
TRBD1,TRBV2,TRBJ1-3,-,CASARDRGKDTIYF,TGTGCCAGCGCACGGGACAGGGGGAAGGACACCATATATTTT
TRBD2,TRBV6-4,TRBJ2-3,-,CASSDSTSGGADTQYF,TGTGCCAGCAGTGACTCAACTAGCGGGGGGGCAGATACGCAGTATTTT
-,TRBV10-3,TRBJ2-2,once,CAISVLTENTGELFF,TGTGCCATCAGTGTTTTGACAGAGAACACCGGGGAGCTGTTTTTT
-,TRBV28,TRBJ2-5,once,CASSFSSRQETQYF,TGTGCCAGCAGTTTTAGCTCCCGACAAGAGACCCAGTACTTC
TRBD1,TRBV3-1/TRBV3-2,TRBJ2-3,-,CASSPTQGGQGATDTQYF,TGTGCCAGCAGCCCCACACAGGGGGGACAGGGAGCCACAGATACGCAGTATTTT
-,TRBV10-3,TRBJ1-5,few,CAISEQANQPQHF,TGTGCCATCAGTGAACAGGCCAATCAGCCCCAGCATTTT
-,TRBV7-9,TRBJ1-2,-,CASSLASPDWGGYTF,TGTGCCAGCAGCTTAGCCAGCCCGGATTGGGGCGGCTACACCTTC
-,TRBV12-3/TRBV12-4,TRBJ1-3,-,CALGSGGGNTIYF,TGTGCCCTGGGGTCCGGAGGAGGAAACACCATATATTTT
-,TRBV15,TRBJ2-5,-,CATSRDPDNQETQYF,TGTGCCACCAGCAGAGATCCCGACAACCAAGAGACCCAGTACTTC
-,TRBV2,TRBJ1-1,-,CATLGTQNTEAFF,TGTGCCACACTCGGGACACAGAACACTGAAGCTTTCTTT
-,TRBV3-1/TRBV3-2,TRBJ2-1,-,CASSPKRVAEPMLEQFF,TGTGCCAGCAGCCCCAAGAGGGTAGCGGAACCTATGCTGGAGCAGTTCTTC
-,TRBV5-1,TRBJ2-5,-,CASSLGGRDMQETQYF,TGCGCCAGCAGCTTGGGGGGCAGGGATATGCAAGAGACCCAGTACTTC
TRBD1,TRBV6-5,TRBJ1-2,-,CASSTGQGKYGYTF,TGTGCCAGCAGCACAGGACAGGGGAAGTATGGCTACACCTTC
-,TRBV30,TRBJ1-6,-,CAGGERGSPLHF,TGTGCCGGGGGCGAGAGAGGTTCACCCCTCCACTTT
TRBD2,TRBV4-2,TRBJ2-3,many,CASSQGLAGHTQYF,TGTGCCAGCAGCCAGGGGCTAGCGGGGCATACGCAGTATTTT
TRBD1,TRBV28,TRBJ1-2,-,CASRATGGYGYTF,TGTGCCAGCAGGGCCACAGGGGGATATGGCTACACCTTC
-,TRBV30,TRBJ1-5,few,CACSMDRNQPQHF,TGTGCCTGTTCCATGGACAGAAATCAGCCCCAGCATTTT
-,TRBV7-6,TRBJ2-5,-,CASSLGLAETQYF,TGTGCCAGCAGCTTAGGGCTAGCCGAGACCCAGTACTTC
TRBD1,TRBV6-6,TRBJ2-2,-,CASRSRNRGRELFF,TGTGCCAGCAGGTCCCGGAACAGGGGACGGGAGCTGTTTTTT
-,TRBV2,TRBJ2-6,-,CASTLLASGANVLTF,TGTGCCAGCACCCTACTAGCATCTGGGGCCAACGTCCTGACTTTC
-,TRBV2,TRBJ1-6,-,CAGTPEVNSPLHF,TGTGCCGGAACCCCGGAGGTAAATTCACCCCTCCACTTT
-,TRBV5-4,TRBJ1-5,-,CASRRWGEGRPQHF,TGTGCCAGCAGACGTTGGGGGGAGGGGAGGCCCCAGCATTTT